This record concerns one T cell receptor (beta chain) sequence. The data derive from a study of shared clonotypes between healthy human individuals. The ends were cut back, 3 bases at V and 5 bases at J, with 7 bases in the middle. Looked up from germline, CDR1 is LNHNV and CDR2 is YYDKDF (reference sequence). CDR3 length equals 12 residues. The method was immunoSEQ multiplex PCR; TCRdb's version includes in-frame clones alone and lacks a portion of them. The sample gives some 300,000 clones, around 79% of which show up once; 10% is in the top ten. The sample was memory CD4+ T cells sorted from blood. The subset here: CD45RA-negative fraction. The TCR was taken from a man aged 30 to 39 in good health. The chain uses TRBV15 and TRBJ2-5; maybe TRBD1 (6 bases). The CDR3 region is CATSSTGETQYF. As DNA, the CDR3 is TGTGCCACCAGCAGCACAGGGGAGACCCAGTACTTC.